This T cell receptor (beta chain) derives from a study of blood T cell repertoires in COVID-19. As for the study in general: Spain, Italy and the United States supplied samples that represented acute and convalescent COVID-19.

Source study methods: Amplification with reference gene primers provided the estimates of nucleated cell counts. Using immunoSEQ multiplex PCR, the repertoire was profiled, and TCRdb retains in-frame clones only, with some absent. V, J and clone size reflect that table, while D and trimming were determined from the DNA. Of over 130,000 clones listed, about 86% are singletons. This TCR was recovered from a man between 65 and 80 years old with acute or convalescent COVID-19. Sequencing was done on a sample of peripheral blood.

The CDR3 is CAITDNHNEKLFF. CDR3 DNA: TGTGCCATCACGGACAACCACAATGAAAAACTGTTTTTT. This rearrangement joins TRBV10-3 to TRBJ1-4, with D possibly TRBD1 on 5 matching bases. From germline, CDR1 is ENHRY and CDR2 SYGVKD. This CDR3 spans 13 amino acids. V was clipped by 7 bases and J by 5 bases, with 11 bases between them.